These 27 T cell receptor beta chains were all obtained from the same sample, sequenced in a study of CD8 T cells in Susac syndrome. Reverse transcription of 0.5 to 1 ug RNA used random hexamers. Via MiXCR, TCRdb re-called the immunoSEQ multiplex PCR reads, giving one row per CDR3 protein. The profile covers some 110,000 distinct CDR3 sequences, with just under 95% appearing a single time and 0.093% taken by the ten largest. The sample taken for sequencing was CD4+ T cells from PBMCs. These receptors were collected from a human donor with multiple sclerosis.

The chain combines TRBV2 with TRBJ1-2; tentatively, D is TRBD1 (6 bases). The germline V and J ends were trimmed by 11 bases and 4 bases, with 17 bases remaining between them. This CDR3 region has 13 residues. Germline values: CDR1 SNHLY, CDR2 FYNNEI. For the CDR3, the DNA is TGTGCCGGCCTGGTGGGCAGGGGCTATGGCTACACCTTC. It specifies CAGLVGRGYGYTF.

This clonotype was recorded only once. The J gene is TRBJ1-2, the V gene TRBV3-1; tentative D call: TRBD1 (6 bases). Trimming shortened V by 4 bases and J by 2 bases, and 23 bases separated the two germline ends. Germline V gene lookup returns CDR1 LGHDT and CDR2 YNNKEL (reference sequence). The CDR3 length is 18 residues. The CDR3 here is CASSRSGVLTGVNYGYTF. CDR3 bases: TGTGCCAGCAGCCGCAGTGGGGTGTTGACAGGAGTAAACTATGGCTACACCTTC.

This chain links TRBV30 with TRBJ2-5; 10 nucleotides match TRBD2. This CDR3 is built from 13 residues. Trimming at V came to 2 bases and at J to 4 bases, leaving 1 base not matched to a gene. Germline assignment: CDR1 GTSNPN and CDR2 SVGIG (reference sequence). Here the CDR3 reads CAWSTSGVETQYF. CDR3 nucleotides: TGTGCCTGGAGTACTAGCGGGGTAGAGACCCAGTACTTC.

The gene calls are TRBV20-1 and TRBJ1-1; 7 positions match TRBD1. Trimming removed 2 bases from V and 1 base from J; junction bases left unmatched: 10. The CDR3 sequence is 16 residues long. Germline values: CDR1 DFQATT, CDR2 SNEGSKA (reference sequence). The CDR3 nucleotides are TGCAGTGCTAGACCCCTCCGACAGGGTGGGAACACTGAAGCTTTCTTT. Its translation is CSARPLRQGGNTEAFF.

This clonotype was found once. The rearrangement uses TRBV29-1 and TRBJ2-1; 12 bases map to TRBD2. V gave up 8 bases and J gave up 7 bases; unmatched junction bases: 9. This CDR3 is 14 amino acids long. Per germline, CDR1 SQVTM and CDR2 ANQGSEA. CDR3 nucleotide sequence: TGCAGCTTCCCGACTAGCGGGGGATTAAATGAGCAGTTCTTC. This gives the protein CSFPTSGGLNEQFF.

V gene TRBV7-9 combines with J gene TRBJ2-1; perhaps TRBD1 as D (5 bases). Germline loops: CDR1 SEHNR, CDR2 FQNEAQ (reference sequence). The CDR3 consists of 14 residues. V lost 1 base to trimming and J lost 6 bases, with 10 bases between them. This CDR3 is CASSLGQRSNEQFF. The CDR3 region has the DNA TGTGCCAGCAGCTTAGGACAGCGTAGCAATGAGCAGTTCTTC.

The chain employs TRBV4-1 and TRBJ2-7; TRBD1 aligns across 7 bases. CDR1 and CDR2 from the germline V gene are MGHRA and YSYEKL. The CDR3 is 15 amino acids. With V trimmed by 0 bases and J by 4 bases, 6 bases remained unmatched. CDR3 loop: CASSQEGTVTYEQYF. The DNA of the CDR3 is TGCGCCAGCAGCCAAGAGGGGACAGTGACTTACGAGCAGTACTTC.

A single count supports this clonotype. V usage is TRBV30 and J usage is TRBJ1-2; unclear D gene. Germline V gene lookup returns CDR1 GTSNPN and CDR2 SVGIG (reference sequence). This CDR3 is built from 12 residues. V was pared by 4 bases and J by 8 bases, with 14 bases between. DNA for the CDR3: TGTGCCTGGATGCCAGCACTGGTCGGCTACACCTTC. This translates into CAWMPALVGYTF. The whole variable domain, remainder taken from reference TRBV30 and TRBJ1-2, is SQTIHQWPATLVQPVGSPLSLECTVEGTSNPNLYWYRQAAGRGLQLLFYSVGIGQISSEVPQNLSASRPQDRQFILSSKKLLLSDSGFYLCAWMPALVGYTFGSGTRLTVV.

The chain combines TRBV12-3 or TRBV12-4 with TRBJ1-3; maybe TRBD1 (6 bases). V was cut by 8 bases and J by 8 bases, with 13 bases left in between. This CDR3 contains 12 residues. CDR3 DNA sequence: TGTGCCAGCCGGAAACCAGGGGACACCATATATTTT. Protein: CASRKPGDTIYF.

The CDR3 here is CASSPGVRRSYNEQFF. The CDR3 coding sequence is TGTGCCAGCAGCCCTGGAGTCCGAAGGTCCTACAATGAGCAGTTCTTC. The chain links TRBV14 to TRBJ2-1, with D hard to call. Deletions cut 4 bases from V and 1 base from J, with 14 bases between. The CDR3 is 16 amino acids. CDR1 is SGHDN, CDR2 FVKESK, per germline.

This rearrangement joins TRBV3-1 to TRBJ1-1; D gene ambiguous. The germline gives CDR1 LGHDT, CDR2 YNNKEL (reference sequence). Trimming cost V 2 bases and J 5 bases, with 9 bases left between them. The length of the CDR3 is 13 residues. The CDR3 spells CASSQSSDTEAFF. CDR3 nucleotide sequence: TGTGCCAGCAGCCAATCCTCAGATACTGAAGCTTTCTTT.

The chain recombines TRBV10-3 with TRBJ1-1, with 10 bases that match TRBD1. Germline CDR1 reads ENHRY; CDR2 reads SYGVKD. The CDR3 runs 15 residues. With 3 bases clipped from V and 5 bases from J, the junction kept 6 bases outside the gene matches. The CDR3 reads CAISEPRDRGTEAFF. The CDR3 nucleotides are TGTGCCATCAGTGAACCCCGGGACAGGGGAACTGAAGCTTTCTTT.

The rearrangement uses TRBV5-1 and TRBJ2-7, with a possible D match to TRBD1 (5 bases). V was cut by 5 bases and J by 4 bases, with 7 bases left in between. The CDR3 has 11 residues. Per the germline V gene, CDR1 is SGHRS and CDR2 is YFSETQ. In DNA form, the CDR3 reads TGCGCCAGCAGAGGGGAATACGAGCAGTACTTC. Its protein is CASRGEYEQYF.

The V gene is TRBV2, the J gene TRBJ2-1; the D call may be TRBD1 or TRBD2 (6 bases each). CDR3 length: 15 residues. V lost 5 bases and J 0 bases, leaving 11 bases between the germline ends. Germline V gene lookup returns CDR1 SNHLY and CDR2 FYNNEI. CDR3 DNA: TGTGCCAGCAGTTCGGGGGCTAGCTCCTACAATGAGCAGTTCTTC. Amino acids: CASSSGASSYNEQFF.

The V gene is TRBV13, the J gene TRBJ2-7, with D uncertain. The CDR3 has 11 amino acids. CDR1 is PRHDT and CDR2 is FYEKMQ in the germline V gene (reference sequence). Trimming removed 6 bases from V and 2 bases from J, with 5 bases in between. For the CDR3, the DNA is TGTGCCAGCAGTCGCACCTACGAGCAGTACTTC. Amino acid sequence: CASSRTYEQYF.

The table lists this clonotype with a few counts. V and J are TRBV7-9 and TRBJ1-1; tentative D call: TRBD1 (6 bases). The V and J ends lost 1 base and 4 bases respectively, with 7 bases between them. CDR1 and CDR2 (germline): SEHNR, FQNEAQ (reference sequence). The CDR3 covers 13 residues. The CDR3 nucleotides read TGTGCCAGCAGCTTAGAGGGGGTCACTGAAGCTTTCTTT. It codes for CASSLEGVTEAFF. The complete variable domain, with remaining parts taken from reference TRBV7-9 and TRBJ1-1, reads DTGVSQNPRHKITKRGQNVTFRCDPISEHNRLYWYRQTLGQGPEFLTYFQNEAQLEKSRLLSDRFSAERPKGSFSTLEIQRTEQGDSAMYLCASSLEGVTEAFFGQGTRLTVV.

Only a few counts were recorded for this clonotype. The rearrangement joins TRBV11-2 to TRBJ1-1, with 7 positions matching TRBD1. Germline assignment: CDR1 SGHAT and CDR2 FQNNGV. This CDR3 is built from 14 residues. V was pared by 5 bases and J by 4 bases, with 7 bases of the junction left unmatched. As DNA, the CDR3 is TGTGCCAGCAGCCAACTTTCAGGGGGCACTGAAGCTTTCTTT. This codes for CASSQLSGGTEAFF.

The chain combines TRBV7-2 with TRBJ1-5, with 7 bases fitting TRBD1. Trimming took 5 bases from V and 6 from J; bases not matched to a gene: 10. The CDR3 has 15 amino acids. Per germline, CDR1 SGHTA and CDR2 FQGNSA. The CDR3: CASSPYRGEGQPQHF. The DNA of the CDR3 is TGTGCCAGCAGCCCTTACAGGGGTGAGGGTCAGCCCCAGCATTTT.

This clonotype was seen only once. CDR3 sequence reads: CASSPGANSPLHF. The DNA of the CDR3 is TGTGCCAGTTCCCCGGGGGCGAATTCACCCCTCCACTTT. This chain joins TRBV3-1 and TRBJ1-6; possibly TRBD1 for D (6 bases). This CDR3 is built from 13 residues. Germline values: CDR1 LGHDT, CDR2 YNNKEL (reference sequence). V gave up 9 bases and J gave up 7 bases, with 13 bases separating them.

V and J are TRBV7-2 and TRBJ1-2, with D hard to call. V dropped 7 bases and J dropped 9 bases, with 15 bases sitting between them. Germline V gene lookup returns CDR1 SGHTA and CDR2 FQGNSA. The CDR3 has 12 residues. The CDR3 nucleotides read TGTGCCAGCACCCGGATGGTGGGAAGCTACACCTTC. It is translated as CASTRMVGSYTF.

A single count supports this clonotype. The rearrangement uses TRBV15 and TRBJ2-7, with 9 bases aligning to TRBD1. From germline, CDR1 is LNHNV and CDR2 YYDKDF (reference sequence). CDR3 length: 16 residues. V shed 5 bases and J 4 bases; nucleotides not matched to a gene: 12. CDR3 in DNA: TGTGCCACCAGCCCCCTGGGGACAGGGAACTTTTACGAGCAGTACTTC. Translated: CATSPLGTGNFYEQYF.

J is TRBJ1-2 and V is TRBV7-8; weak D call: TRBD1 (5 bases). This CDR3 is 14 amino acids long. Looked up from germline, CDR1 is SGHVS and CDR2 is FQNEAQ. Between the trimmed V and J ends, which lost 5 bases and 7 bases, there was a span of 17 bases. The CDR3 DNA follows: TGTGCCAGCAGCAGCCGGGACCTCCTGGGTGGCTACACCTTC. This translates into CASSSRDLLGGYTF. The whole variable domain, filled in from reference TRBV7-8 and TRBJ1-2, reads GAGVSQSPRYKVAKRGQDVALRCDPISGHVSLFWYQQALGQGPEFLTYFQNEAQLDKSGLPSDRFFAERPEGSVSTLKIQRTQQEDSAVYLCASSSRDLLGGYTFGSGTRLTVV.

The rearrangement joins TRBV6-5 to TRBJ2-7, with TRBD1 matching over 7 bases. This CDR3 comprises 15 residues. Germline trimming cut 5 bases from V and 1 base from J; bases unmatched to any gene: 8. Germline CDR1 reads MNHEY; CDR2 reads SVGAGI. In DNA, the CDR3 is TGTGCCAGCAGTAACTTAGAGACAGGGTCCTACGAGCAGTACTTC. This gives the protein CASSNLETGSYEQYF.

V usage is TRBV7-3 and J usage is TRBJ2-1; D is unresolved. Trimming took 5 bases from V and 6 from J, leaving 11 bases between them. This CDR3 spans 13 amino acids. Germline CDR1 is SGHTA and CDR2 is FQGTGA. CDR3 in DNA: TGTGCCAGCAGCCCCTCAAACCTCAATGAGCAGTTCTTC. It encodes CASSPSNLNEQFF.

The chain has TRBV3-1 and TRBJ2-2, with D unresolved. V lost 8 bases, J lost 6 bases, and 10 bases lay in between. This CDR3 is built from 12 residues. CDR1 and CDR2 (germline): LGHDT, YNNKEL (reference sequence). DNA for the CDR3: TGTGCCAGCCGCACCGGCTCCGGGGAGCTGTTTTTT. Translated: CASRTGSGELFF.

The V gene is TRBV4-1, the J gene TRBJ1-5, with a tentative D call TRBD1 (6 bases). V dropped 0 bases and J dropped 6 bases, with 12 bases sitting between them. The germline V gene encodes CDR1 MGHRA and CDR2 YSYEKL. The CDR3 contains 15 residues. The CDR3: CASSQERQGFQPQHF. The CDR3, as DNA: TGCGCCAGCAGCCAAGAGAGGCAGGGGTTTCAGCCCCAGCATTTT.

The chain combines TRBV20-1 with TRBJ2-3; D uncertain. The CDR3 has 13 residues. Trimming removed 3 bases at V and 4 bases at J, with 11 bases between. Per germline, CDR1 DFQATT and CDR2 SNEGSKA (reference sequence). DNA of the CDR3: TGCAGTGCTAGTCTCGGTCCGGCAGATACGCAGTATTTT. This sequence encodes CSASLGPADTQYF.